Listed below are T cell receptor beta chains from one sample, sequenced in a study of blood T cell repertoires in COVID-19. TCRdb's table, derived via immunoSEQ multiplex PCR, lists solely in-frame clones and lacks some. The sample lists about 96,000 clones, 65% to 85% occurring once. The sample consisted of peripheral blood. Source of these receptors: a woman in her sixties with acute or convalescent COVID-19. Each CDR3 is given with its conserved first and last residue. D genes are given only for firm matches. For some rows the clone size is stated as once, few or many, or as a class when expanded; others skip it.

cdr3_aa: CASIKSTGELFF; cdr3_nt: TGCGCCAGCATCAAATCCACCGGGGAGCTGTTTTTT; d_call: .; j_call: TRBJ2-2; clone_size: once; v_call: TRBV5-1
cdr3_aa: CASTLGQGPEAFF; cdr3_nt: TGTGCCAGCACGTTAGGGCAGGGCCCTGAAGCTTTCTTT; d_call: .; j_call: TRBJ1-1; clone_size: .; v_call: TRBV6-5
cdr3_aa: CASSSPGQGEYPAFF; cdr3_nt: TGTGCCAGCAGTTCACCGGGACAGGGCGAATACCCAGCTTTCTTT; d_call: TRBD1; j_call: TRBJ1-1; clone_size: .; v_call: TRBV27
cdr3_aa: CASSIEYSNQPQHF; cdr3_nt: TGTGCCAGTAGTATTGAGTATAGCAATCAGCCCCAGCATTTT; d_call: .; j_call: TRBJ1-5; clone_size: .; v_call: TRBV19
cdr3_aa: CASSPYREGPGNTIYF; cdr3_nt: TGTGCCAGCAGCCCTTACCGGGAGGGGCCTGGAAACACCATATATTTT; d_call: .; j_call: TRBJ1-3; clone_size: .; v_call: TRBV11-2
cdr3_aa: CASRGGTGGGNYGYTF; cdr3_nt: TGTGCCAGCAGGGGTGGGACAGGCGGGGGAAACTATGGCTACACCTTC; d_call: TRBD1; j_call: TRBJ1-2; clone_size: .; v_call: TRBV28
cdr3_aa: CASSLGLAGDNEQFF; cdr3_nt: TGCGCCAGCAGCCTAGGACTAGCGGGGGACAATGAGCAGTTCTTC; d_call: TRBD2; j_call: TRBJ2-1; clone_size: .; v_call: TRBV10-1
cdr3_aa: CASRRQGVSYGYTF; cdr3_nt: TGTGCCAGCAGACGTCAGGGGGTTTCCTATGGCTACACCTTC; d_call: TRBD1; j_call: TRBJ1-2; clone_size: .; v_call: TRBV3-1/TRBV3-2
cdr3_aa: CASTGGVIEAFF; cdr3_nt: TGTGCCAGTACAGGGGGCGTCATCGAAGCTTTCTTT; d_call: TRBD1; j_call: TRBJ1-1; clone_size: once; v_call: TRBV2
cdr3_aa: CASSPTTGLEKLFF; cdr3_nt: TGTGCCAGCAGCCCCACAACCGGACTTGAAAAACTGTTTTTT; d_call: .; j_call: TRBJ1-4; clone_size: .; v_call: TRBV7-9
cdr3_aa: CASRYTDTQYF; cdr3_nt: TGTGCCAGCAGGTACACAGATACGCAGTATTTT; d_call: .; j_call: TRBJ2-3; clone_size: .; v_call: TRBV6-6
cdr3_aa: CASSLGQTYGYTF; cdr3_nt: TGTGCCAGCAGTCTCGGACAGACCTATGGCTACACCTTC; d_call: .; j_call: TRBJ1-2; clone_size: .; v_call: TRBV12-3/TRBV12-4
cdr3_aa: CASSYTDRGRSGTQYF; cdr3_nt: TGTGCCAGCAGTTACACCGACAGGGGCCGCTCCGGGACCCAGTACTTC; d_call: TRBD1; j_call: TRBJ2-5; clone_size: .; v_call: TRBV6-6
cdr3_aa: CASSGQRGQGAFGNTIYF; cdr3_nt: TGTGCCAGCAGCGGGCAACGAGGGCAGGGGGCGTTTGGAAACACCATATATTTT; d_call: TRBD1; j_call: TRBJ1-3; clone_size: .; v_call: TRBV9
cdr3_aa: CASSLDRRNSPLHF; cdr3_nt: TGTGCCAGCAGCTTGGACAGGCGGAATTCACCCCTCCACTTT; d_call: TRBD1; j_call: TRBJ1-6; clone_size: .; v_call: TRBV9
cdr3_aa: CASSQDWTSGELFF; cdr3_nt: TGTGCCAGCAGCCAAGATTGGACTTCTGGGGAGCTGTTTTTT; d_call: .; j_call: TRBJ2-2; clone_size: .; v_call: TRBV14
cdr3_aa: CASSPRAGVTTDTQYF; cdr3_nt: TGTGCCAGCAGCCCAAGAGCGGGGGTAACCACAGATACGCAGTATTTT; d_call: TRBD2; j_call: TRBJ2-3; clone_size: .; v_call: TRBV9
cdr3_aa: CASSLAGAGNSPLHF; cdr3_nt: TGTGCTAGCAGCTTAGCTGGGGCAGGGAATTCACCCCTCCACTTT; d_call: .; j_call: TRBJ1-6; clone_size: .; v_call: TRBV7-6
cdr3_aa: CASSSDRTNQPQHF; cdr3_nt: TGTGCCAGCAGTTCGGACAGGACGAATCAGCCCCAGCATTTT; d_call: TRBD1; j_call: TRBJ1-5; clone_size: .; v_call: TRBV6-5
cdr3_aa: CASSLWGENTEAFF; cdr3_nt: TGTGCCAGCAGCTTGTGGGGGGAGAACACTGAAGCTTTCTTT; d_call: .; j_call: TRBJ1-1; clone_size: few; v_call: TRBV5-6
cdr3_aa: CASSPRLAGWNGYTF; cdr3_nt: TGTGCCAGCAGCCCGAGACTCGCCGGTTGGAATGGCTACACCTTC; d_call: .; j_call: TRBJ1-2; clone_size: .; v_call: TRBV3-1/TRBV3-2
cdr3_aa: CASSLSGGVNTEAFF; cdr3_nt: TGTGCCAGCAGTTTATCTGGGGGGGTGAACACTGAAGCTTTCTTT; d_call: .; j_call: TRBJ1-1; clone_size: once; v_call: TRBV27
cdr3_aa: CASSLLSVTNSPLHF; cdr3_nt: TGTGCCAGCAGTTTGCTCTCGGTCACCAATTCACCCCTCCACTTT; d_call: .; j_call: TRBJ1-6; clone_size: .; v_call: TRBV28
cdr3_aa: CASSLGLAGEGETQYF; cdr3_nt: TGTGCCAGCAGCTTAGGACTAGCGGGGGAGGGCGAGACCCAGTACTTC; d_call: TRBD2; j_call: TRBJ2-5; clone_size: .; v_call: TRBV7-2
cdr3_aa: CASSKTPGFYQPQHF; cdr3_nt: TGTGCCAGCAGCAAAACCCCGGGTTTTTATCAGCCCCAGCATTTT; d_call: .; j_call: TRBJ1-5; clone_size: few; v_call: TRBV21-1
cdr3_aa: CASSELRRVNQPQHF; cdr3_nt: TGTGCCAGCAGTGAACTGCGGCGGGTCAATCAGCCCCAGCATTTT; d_call: .; j_call: TRBJ1-5; clone_size: once; v_call: TRBV2
cdr3_aa: CATRQVSGNTIYF; cdr3_nt: TGTGCCACCCGACAAGTTTCTGGAAACACCATATATTTT; d_call: .; j_call: TRBJ1-3; clone_size: .; v_call: TRBV15
cdr3_aa: CASSQDGTAFNQPQHF; cdr3_nt: TGCGCCAGCAGCCAAGATGGGACAGCCTTTAATCAGCCCCAGCATTTT; d_call: TRBD1; j_call: TRBJ1-5; clone_size: .; v_call: TRBV4-1
cdr3_aa: CASSSLRRAGEKLFF; cdr3_nt: TGTGCCAGCAGCTCCCTTCGGCGGGCGGGTGAAAAACTGTTTTTT; d_call: .; j_call: TRBJ1-4; clone_size: few; v_call: TRBV7-9
cdr3_aa: CASSEQLKNIQYF; cdr3_nt: TGTGCCAGCAGTGAACAGTTAAAAAACATTCAGTACTTC; d_call: .; j_call: TRBJ2-4; clone_size: .; v_call: TRBV28
cdr3_aa: CASSLQGVHEQYF; cdr3_nt: TGTGCCAGCAGTCTACAGGGGGTACACGAGCAGTACTTC; d_call: TRBD1; j_call: TRBJ2-7; clone_size: .; v_call: TRBV5-4
cdr3_aa: CASSFDRTGGYTF; cdr3_nt: TGCGCCAGCAGCTTCGACCGGACAGGCGGCTACACCTTC; d_call: TRBD1; j_call: TRBJ1-2; clone_size: .; v_call: TRBV5-1
cdr3_aa: CASSLGTGLNYGYTF; cdr3_nt: TGTGCCAGCAGCCTGGGGACAGGGCTTAACTATGGCTACACCTTC; d_call: TRBD1; j_call: TRBJ1-2; clone_size: .; v_call: TRBV14
cdr3_aa: CASSRGRGTEAFF; cdr3_nt: TGTGCCAGTAGTAGGGGGCGAGGCACTGAAGCTTTCTTT; d_call: .; j_call: TRBJ1-1; clone_size: .; v_call: TRBV19
cdr3_aa: CASSLGRLNTEAFF; cdr3_nt: TGTGCCAGCAGCTTAGGCAGGTTGAACACTGAAGCTTTCTTT; d_call: .; j_call: TRBJ1-1; clone_size: once; v_call: TRBV11-1
cdr3_aa: CASSRQTNTEAFF; cdr3_nt: TGTGCCAGCAGTCGACAGACGAACACTGAAGCTTTCTTT; d_call: .; j_call: TRBJ1-1; clone_size: .; v_call: TRBV6-2/TRBV6-3
cdr3_aa: CASSSERGRTGELFF; cdr3_nt: TGTGCCAGCAGCTCGGAGCGGGGGAGGACCGGGGAGCTGTTTTTT; d_call: TRBD2; j_call: TRBJ2-2; clone_size: .; v_call: TRBV5-4
cdr3_aa: CASSLGRNNQPQHF; cdr3_nt: TGTGCCAGCAGCTTAGGCAGGAACAATCAGCCCCAGCATTTT; d_call: .; j_call: TRBJ1-5; clone_size: .; v_call: TRBV11-2
cdr3_aa: CASTLEGYEQYF; cdr3_nt: TGTGCCAGCACCTTGGAGGGGTACGAGCAGTACTTC; d_call: .; j_call: TRBJ2-7; clone_size: .; v_call: TRBV6-6
cdr3_aa: CSARTGFGYTF; cdr3_nt: TGCAGTGCTAGGACCGGGTTTGGCTACACCTTC; d_call: .; j_call: TRBJ1-2; clone_size: .; v_call: TRBV20-1
cdr3_aa: CASSPPQGTGGNTIYF; cdr3_nt: TGTGCCAGCTCACCACCACAGGGAACCGGAGGAAACACCATATATTTT; d_call: .; j_call: TRBJ1-3; clone_size: .; v_call: TRBV18
cdr3_aa: CASSLTGRWGGYTF; cdr3_nt: TGTGCCAGCAGCTTGACAGGGCGCTGGGGTGGCTACACCTTC; d_call: .; j_call: TRBJ1-2; clone_size: .; v_call: TRBV5-8
cdr3_aa: CASSIDPGRLTTDTQYF; cdr3_nt: TGTGCCAGTAGTATAGACCCCGGGAGACTGACAACCGATACGCAGTATTTT; d_call: .; j_call: TRBJ2-3; clone_size: .; v_call: TRBV19
cdr3_aa: CASSISGQLLYGYTF; cdr3_nt: TGTGCCAGTAGTATATCGGGACAGTTACTCTATGGCTACACCTTC; d_call: TRBD1; j_call: TRBJ1-2; clone_size: .; v_call: TRBV19
cdr3_aa: CASSLGPQGEPGNTIYF; cdr3_nt: TGTGCCAGCAGCTTGGGACCGCAGGGGGAACCAGGAAACACCATATATTTT; d_call: TRBD1; j_call: TRBJ1-3; clone_size: .; v_call: TRBV7-6
cdr3_aa: CASSSLGTDTQYF; cdr3_nt: TGTGCCAGTAGTTCCTTAGGCACAGATACGCAGTATTTT; d_call: .; j_call: TRBJ2-3; clone_size: once; v_call: TRBV19
cdr3_aa: CASSLQGFRAEQYF; cdr3_nt: TGTGCCAGCAGCTTACAGGGGTTCAGGGCCGAGCAGTACTTC; d_call: .; j_call: TRBJ2-7; clone_size: .; v_call: TRBV7-6
cdr3_aa: CASSPQQGYEQYF; cdr3_nt: TGTGCCAGTAGTCCCCAACAGGGCTACGAGCAGTACTTC; d_call: .; j_call: TRBJ2-7; clone_size: .; v_call: TRBV19
cdr3_aa: CASRPPAGLTDTQYF; cdr3_nt: TGTGCCAGCAGGCCCCCAGCAGGGCTCACAGATACGCAGTATTTT; d_call: .; j_call: TRBJ2-3; clone_size: .; v_call: TRBV28
cdr3_aa: CASSSLAGAPQETQYF; cdr3_nt: TGTGCCAGCAGCTCGCTAGCGGGGGCTCCTCAAGAGACCCAGTACTTC; d_call: TRBD2; j_call: TRBJ2-5; clone_size: .; v_call: TRBV5-8